A single sample gave rise to the 18 T cell receptor beta chains below, sequenced in a study of blood T cell repertoires in COVID-19 (dated by TCRdb to about 2020). Receptor libraries were prepared by the immunoSEQ multiplex PCR assay. Drawn from immuneACCESS, this table holds only the in-frame rearrangements with V and J called that TCRdb kept. Clones are partly lost; checked studies trace under half to an unresolved V gene and leave the rest unexplained. The sample records some 130,000 clones, roughly 90% of which are singletons. Around 4.5% of the sample comes from the top ten. Input material: peripheral blood. These receptors originate from a man aged 60 to 69 with COVID-19, enrolled during active disease.

The chain couples TRBV2 to TRBJ1-4; 9 nucleotides agree with TRBD1. Germline CDR1 and CDR2: SNHLY and FYNNEI. V gave up 6 bases and J gave up 5 bases; unmatched junction bases: 7. This CDR3 comprises 15 residues. The CDR3: CASRESGTGNEKLFF. The CDR3 coding sequence is TGTGCCAGCAGGGAATCGGGGACAGGGAATGAAAAACTGTTTTTT.

This sequence joins TRBV7-6 and TRBJ1-3; 8 nucleotides line up with TRBD1. Germline V gene sequence: CDR1 SGHVS, CDR2 FNYEAQ. The CDR3 extends over 17 amino acids. V shed 1 base and J 4 bases; nucleotides not matched to a gene: 9. This chain's CDR3 is CASSLERQGFYGNTIYF. DNA of the CDR3: TGTGCCAGCAGCTTAGAAAGACAGGGGTTTTACGGAAACACCATATATTTT.

This chain uses TRBV30 with TRBJ1-2; D not resolved. Between the trimmed V and J ends, which lost 2 bases and 4 bases, there was a span of 17 bases. The CDR3 contains 15 residues. Per the germline V gene, CDR1 is GTSNPN and CDR2 is SVGIG (reference sequence). CDR3 bases: TGTGCCTGGAGTCGGAAGACAAATACAATCTATGGCTACACCTTC. It yields the protein CAWSRKTNTIYGYTF.

CDR3 amino acids: CASSPLVATNEKLFF. The CDR3 coding sequence is TGTGCCAGCTCACCCCTAGTTGCAACTAATGAAAAACTGTTTTTT. The chain carries TRBV18 and TRBJ1-4; D unclear. This CDR3 is built from 15 residues. V was pared by 3 bases and J by 0 bases, with 8 bases between. CDR1 and CDR2 from the germline V gene are KGHSH and LQKENI. Full variable domain (rest looked up from reference TRBV18 and TRBJ1-4): NAGVMQNPRHLVRRRGQEARLRCSPMKGHSHVYWYRQLPEEGLKFMVYLQKENIIDESGMPKERFSAEFPKEGPSILRIQQVVRGDSAAYFCASSPLVATNEKLFFGSGTQLSVL.

The chain joins TRBV27 to TRBJ2-2; no definite D call. Germline lookup yields CDR1 MNHEY and CDR2 SMNVEV (reference sequence). The CDR3 contains 14 residues. Between the trimmed V and J ends, which lost 5 bases and 5 bases, there was a span of 12 bases. In DNA form, the CDR3 reads TGTGCCAGCAGTCCCCATTGGAGTACCGGGGAGCTGTTTTTT. It translates to CASSPHWSTGELFF.

This clone has a single count. V is TRBV19 and J is TRBJ1-2, with 9 nucleotides matching TRBD1. The V segment lost 8 bases and the J segment 5 bases; nucleotides outside the gene matches: 12. In germline, CDR1 is LNHDA, CDR2 SQIVND (reference sequence). CDR3 length: 15 residues. The CDR3 DNA reads TGTGCCAGTGCTCCGGGACAGGGCTTGGGATATGGCTACACCTTC. It encodes CASAPGQGLGYGYTF.

The chain combines TRBV5-1 with TRBJ2-7; 12 nucleotides agree with TRBD1. From germline, CDR1 is SGHRS and CDR2 YFSETQ. This CDR3 spans 14 amino acids. Trimming at V came to 4 bases and at J to 2 bases, leaving 1 base not matched to a gene. In nucleotides, the CDR3 is TGCGCCAGCAGCGGGACAGGGGGCGCCTACGAGCAGTACTTC. Its translation is CASSGTGGAYEQYF.

The chain links TRBV11-2 to TRBJ1-4; the D gene is possibly TRBD1 (5 bases). Per germline, CDR1 SGHAT and CDR2 FQNNGV. This CDR3 spans 15 amino acids. V was trimmed by 1 base and J by 15 bases, leaving 21 bases between them. CDR3 loop: CASSLGILGQGVMFF. The CDR3 DNA is TGTGCCAGCAGCTTAGGAATTCTGGGGCAGGGTGTTATGTTTTTT. The variable domain in full, with the rest retrieved from reference TRBV11-2 and TRBJ1-4, is EAGVAQSPRYKIIEKRQSVAFWCNPISGHATLYWYQQILGQGPKLLIQFQNNGVVDDSQLPKDRFSAERLKGVDSTLKIQPAKLEDSAVYLCASSLGILGQGVMFFGSGTQLSVL.

This clone was seen once. The chain joins TRBV5-4 to TRBJ1-5, with TRBD1 as a possible D gene (5 bases). Between the trimmed V and J ends, which lost 4 bases and 6 bases, there was a span of 17 bases. Germline V gene lookup returns CDR1 SGHNT and CDR2 YYREEE (reference sequence). The CDR3 runs to 15 residues. The CDR3 sequence: CASSVQGDGGQPQHF. The CDR3 DNA reads as TGTGCCAGCAGCGTCCAGGGAGACGGGGGTCAGCCCCAGCATTTT.

The chain employs TRBV5-1 and TRBJ2-1; the D gene is possibly TRBD1 (6 bases). The CDR3 spans 15 residues. Trimming took off 0 bases at V and 8 bases at J, with 15 bases between the two ends. CDR1 and CDR2 from the germline V gene are SGHRS and YFSETQ. The CDR3, as DNA: TGCGCCAGCAGCTTGGGACAGGTGGGTTTAGATGAGCAGTTCTTC. It specifies CASSLGQVGLDEQFF.

This chain uses TRBV29-1 with TRBJ1-1; 11 nucleotides agree with TRBD1. Germline V CDR1 and CDR2: SQVTM, ANQGSEA. Unmatched junction bases numbered 5, after V lost 7 bases and J lost 4 bases. The CDR3 is 13 amino acids. CDR3 region: CSAGGTGGTEAFF. The CDR3 DNA sequence: TGCAGCGCCGGAGGGACAGGGGGCACTGAAGCTTTCTTT.

The V and J genes are TRBV7-9 and TRBJ2-2, with a tentative D call TRBD1 (6 bases). This CDR3 has 14 amino acids. Germline CDR1 SEHNR, CDR2 FQNEAQ (reference sequence). V gave up 5 bases and J gave up 3 bases, with 10 bases separating them. For the CDR3, the DNA is TGTGCCAGCAGCCCCGGACAGTACACCGGGGAGCTGTTTTTT. This encodes CASSPGQYTGELFF.

The chain combines TRBV27 with TRBJ2-1, with unresolved D. CDR1 MNHEY and CDR2 SMNVEV come from the germline V gene (reference sequence). V was shortened by 3 bases and J by 6 bases, with 21 bases between the two germline ends. CDR3 length: 17 residues. In nucleotides, the CDR3 is TGTGCCAGCAGTTTGAGGTTTGTTGGCAACTGGGTCAATGAGCAGTTCTTC. The encoded protein is CASSLRFVGNWVNEQFF.

The chain couples TRBV7-8 to TRBJ1-5; 9 nucleotides align to TRBD1. This CDR3 has 14 amino acids. The V gene end was trimmed by 4 bases and the J gene end by 6 bases; junction bases not matched to a gene: 4. Germline CDR1 and CDR2: SGHVS and FQNEAQ. CDR3 region: CASSSGTGTQPQHF. CDR3 DNA sequence: TGTGCCAGCAGCTCAGGGACAGGGACTCAGCCCCAGCATTTT.

The J gene is TRBJ1-5, the V gene TRBV30, with D hard to call. The CDR3 is made up of 15 amino acids. Germline-derived CDR1 and CDR2 are GTSNPN and SVGIG (reference sequence). V was trimmed by 0 bases and J by 4 bases, leaving 13 bases between them. The CDR3 region has the DNA TGTGCCTGGAGTGTAGGGAGGACCCTAAATCAGCCCCAGCATTTT. Protein sequence: CAWSVGRTLNQPQHF.

This clone was detected only once. This chain connects TRBV30 to TRBJ1-1; TRBD1 is a possible D gene (6 bases). The CDR3 spans 11 residues. V was cut by 7 bases and J by 1 base, with 7 bases left in between. Per germline, CDR1 GTSNPN and CDR2 SVGIG (reference sequence). The CDR3 region is CASGQNTEAFF. In DNA form, the CDR3 reads TGTGCCTCGGGACAGAACACTGAAGCTTTCTTT.

The V gene is TRBV9, the J gene TRBJ2-3; 7 positions match TRBD2. V shed 0 bases, J shed 2 bases, and the junction held 6 bases outside the gene matches. CDR3 length: 16 residues. Germline V gives CDR1 SGDLS, CDR2 YYNGEE. CDR3 protein: CASSVGNGGYTDTQYF. DNA for the CDR3: TGTGCCAGCAGCGTAGGCAACGGGGGGTACACAGATACGCAGTATTTT.

The rearrangement uses TRBV19 and TRBJ2-3; 10 bases agree with TRBD1. Germline CDR1 LNHDA, CDR2 SQIVND (reference sequence). V was pared by 5 bases and J by 4 bases, with 0 bases of the junction left unmatched. The CDR3 length is 13 residues. CDR3 DNA: TGTGCCAGTAGTGGACAGGGGGCAGATACGCAGTATTTT. This gives the protein CASSGQGADTQYF.